The 3 T cell receptor beta chains reported below all come from one sample, sequenced in a study of T cell responses to AZD1222 COVID-19 vaccine (dated by TCRdb to about 2021). In light of the paper, this sample's time point label describes: baseline before first vaccination. The library was obtained by the immunoSEQ multiplex PCR assay. TCRdb limited this immuneACCESS table to in-frame rearrangements with V and J called. A share of clones is missing; checked studies link under half to unresolved V genes, and the rest is unexplained. The sample table shows 95,000 to 150,000 clones, and 70% to 90% are seen once. Approximately 1.5% of the sample belongs to the ten largest clones. Material: peripheral blood, obtained on day 0 of AZD1222 vaccination. The receptors stem from an adult in good health.

The chain has TRBV7-2 and TRBJ2-5; D possibly matches TRBD1 or TRBD2 (5 bases each). Between the trimmed V and J ends, which lost 1 base and 4 bases, there was a span of 16 bases. The CDR3 covers 16 residues. Per the germline V gene, CDR1 is SGHTA and CDR2 is FQGNSA. This CDR3 reads CASSLEGTLDGETQYF. CDR3 in DNA: TGTGCCAGCAGCTTAGAGGGGACCCTGGATGGAGAGACCCAGTACTTC.

In this sample, this clone turned up once. The V gene is TRBV24-1, the J gene TRBJ2-6; TRBD1 aligns across 8 bases. Trimming at V came to 3 bases and at J to 2 bases, leaving 2 bases not matched to a gene. The CDR3 sequence is 16 residues long. Germline CDR1 KGHDR, CDR2 SFDVKD. The DNA of the CDR3 is TGTGCCACCAGTGATCCACAGGGGGCTGGGGCCAACGTCCTGACTTTC. Its protein is CATSDPQGAGANVLTF.

CDR3 sequence (DNA): TGTGCCAGCAGTTCACGATCCCGGGGAGATACGCAGTATTTT. Amino acid sequence: CASSSRSRGDTQYF. The gene calls are TRBV11-1 and TRBJ2-3; TRBD2 is a possible D gene (5 bases). Germline V lookup: CDR1 SGHAT, CDR2 FQDESV (reference sequence). This CDR3 has 14 residues. Trimming took 6 bases from V and 5 from J, leaving 15 bases between them.